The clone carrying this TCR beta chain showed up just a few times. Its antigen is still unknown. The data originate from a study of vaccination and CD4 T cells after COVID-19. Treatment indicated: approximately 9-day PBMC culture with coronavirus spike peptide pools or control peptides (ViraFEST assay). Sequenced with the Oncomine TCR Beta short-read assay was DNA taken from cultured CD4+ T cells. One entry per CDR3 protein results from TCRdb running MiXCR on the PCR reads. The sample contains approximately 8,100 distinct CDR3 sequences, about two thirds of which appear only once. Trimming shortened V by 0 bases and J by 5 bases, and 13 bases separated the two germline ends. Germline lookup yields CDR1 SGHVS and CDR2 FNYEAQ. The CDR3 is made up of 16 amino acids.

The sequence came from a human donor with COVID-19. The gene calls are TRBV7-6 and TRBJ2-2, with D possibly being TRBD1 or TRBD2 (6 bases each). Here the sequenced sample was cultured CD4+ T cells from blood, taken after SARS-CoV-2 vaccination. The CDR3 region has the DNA TGTGCCAGCAGCTTAGCGCTTACGGGGGCTACCGGGGAGCTGTTTTTT. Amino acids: CASSLALTGATGELFF.